Each of the 14 T cell receptor beta chains below was sequenced from the same sample in a study of cytomegalovirus exposure and HLA in healthy donors. Amplification used 60 Vbeta primers and 13 Jbeta primers. Assay used: immunoSEQ multiplex PCR; TCRdb lists only in-frame clones, some missing. The sample lists nearly 200,000 clones, roughly four fifths occurring once. The sequenced sample consisted of PBMCs. The receptors were sampled from a boy younger than 10 in good health and CMV-seronegative.

V usage is TRBV18 and J usage is TRBJ2-2, with a weak D call TRBD1 (7 bases). The germline V gene has CDR1 KGHSH and CDR2 LQKENI. This CDR3 contains 18 residues. Trimming shortened V by 3 bases and J by 3 bases, and 20 bases separated the two germline ends. The CDR3 sequence: CASSPRDFGGQYTGELFF. As DNA, the CDR3 is TGTGCCAGCTCACCTCGGGATTTCGGGGGACAGTACACCGGGGAGCTGTTTTTT.

The chain recombines TRBV5-4 with TRBJ2-7, with D perhaps TRBD2 (6 bases). The CDR3 is 14 amino acids. Germline V gene lookup returns CDR1 SGHNT and CDR2 YYREEE (reference sequence). Trimming cost V 2 bases and J 6 bases, with 15 bases left between them. CDR3 DNA sequence: TGTGCCAGCAGCTTAAGGGACTCCCCACGCGAGCAGTACTTC. This translates into CASSLRDSPREQYF.

The rearrangement links TRBV4-3 to TRBJ2-5; D is undetermined. V gave up 1 base and J gave up 5 bases, with 8 bases separating them. This CDR3 is 13 amino acids long. Per germline, CDR1 LGHNA and CDR2 YSLEER. The CDR3 sequence: CASSQALRETQYF. The CDR3 DNA sequence: TGCGCCAGCAGCCAAGCTTTGAGGGAGACCCAGTACTTC.

A word on this clone: This specimen includes other DNA sequences encoding the same CDR3. The V gene is TRBV9, the J gene TRBJ2-7, with D unclear. V lost 0 bases to trimming and J lost 4 bases, with 8 bases between them. The V gene's germline CDR1 is SGDLS and CDR2 YYNGEE. This CDR3 is built from 13 residues. DNA for the CDR3: TGTGCCAGCAGCGTAGATCCTAGTTACGAGCAGTACTTC. As protein: CASSVDPSYEQYF.

The chain couples TRBV27 to TRBJ1-4; possible D gene TRBD1, 6 bases. The germline CDR1 and CDR2 sequences are MNHEY and SMNVEV (reference sequence). This CDR3 comprises 17 residues. V lost 7 bases and J lost 8, with 26 bases in between. The CDR3 region is CASTPFGRGLGAEKLFF. CDR3 nucleotide sequence: TGTGCCAGCACCCCTTTTGGGCGGGGGCTAGGGGCGGAAAAACTGTTTTTT.

This chain links TRBV9 with TRBJ2-7, with D possibly matching TRBD1 (8 bases). The V gene lost 5 bases and the J gene lost 4 bases, with 16 bases spanning the gap. Germline V CDR1 and CDR2: SGDLS, YYNGEE. The CDR3 spans 14 residues. The CDR3 region is CASSRTGGGYEQYF. CDR3 DNA: TGTGCCAGCAGTCGAACAGGGGGGGGGTACGAGCAGTACTTC.

Only a few counts were recorded for this clone. The genes are TRBV29-1 and TRBJ2-5; D ambiguous. Trimming cost V 5 bases and J 1 base, with 14 bases left between them. The germline gives CDR1 SQVTM, CDR2 ANQGSEA. This CDR3 spans 14 amino acids. The CDR3 bases are TGCAGCGTTTTTCTTAGTCCGGGCCAAGAGACCCAGTACTTC. Protein product: CSVFLSPGQETQYF.

V gene TRBV7-9 combines with J gene TRBJ1-4; perhaps TRBD1 as D (5 bases). Germline CDR1 is SEHNR and CDR2 is FQNEAQ (reference sequence). V was clipped by 1 base and J by 0 bases, with 18 bases between them. CDR3 length: 19 residues. The CDR3 bases are TGTGCCAGCAGCTTAGGATTAATAAAGGGGCCCTCAACTAATGAAAAACTGTTTTTT. Its translation: CASSLGLIKGPSTNEKLFF.

The CDR3 nucleotides are TGCGCCAGCAGCTTGGCCTCGGGGGGGCGTAAGAATCAGCCCCAGCATTTT. Its translation is CASSLASGGRKNQPQHF. The genes are TRBV5-1 and TRBJ1-5, with TRBD1 as a possible D gene (6 bases). The V gene's germline CDR1 is SGHRS and CDR2 YFSETQ. This CDR3 contains 17 residues. The V end was cut by 0 bases, the J end by 4 bases, with 17 bases between.

The chain uses TRBV5-6 and TRBJ1-3; D might be TRBD1 (6 bases). The CDR3 is 16 residues long. Trimming cost V 3 bases and J 6 bases, with 19 bases left between them. Germline V gene data show CDR1 as SGHDT and CDR2 as YYEEEE. In DNA form, the CDR3 reads TGTGCCAGCAGCTCGGCGGTCAGGGGAGAGCTAAACACCATATATTTT. This gives the protein CASSSAVRGELNTIYF.

This clone was seen only a few times. This chain joins TRBV30 and TRBJ2-7; a weak D match, TRBD1 (5 bases). CDR3 length: 16 residues. V was clipped by 2 bases and J by 0 bases, with 17 bases between them. The germline CDR1 and CDR2 sequences are GTSNPN and SVGIG (reference sequence). CDR3 coding DNA: TGTGCCTGGAGTCCGACGGCAGGGAATCCCTCCTACGAGCAGTACTTC. This encodes CAWSPTAGNPSYEQYF.

With regard to this clone: The same CDR3 is also encoded by other DNA sequences in this sample. This chain uses TRBV6-4 with TRBJ2-7; 16 positions agree with TRBD2. V lost 8 bases, J lost 5 bases, and 3 bases stayed unmatched. This CDR3 spans 14 amino acids. The germline V gene encodes CDR1 MRHNA and CDR2 SNTAGT. The CDR3 is CASGGLAGGHEQYF. In DNA form, the CDR3 reads TGTGCCAGCGGGGGACTAGCGGGGGGGCACGAGCAGTACTTC.

V and J are TRBV5-4 and TRBJ1-1; 8 positions agree with TRBD1. Germline V gene data show CDR1 as SGHNT and CDR2 as YYREEE (reference sequence). The CDR3 is 17 residues long. V lost 0 bases, J lost 5 bases, and 12 bases stayed unmatched. The CDR3 reads CASSLARTGWRGTEAFF. The CDR3 DNA follows: TGTGCCAGCAGCTTGGCAAGGACAGGGTGGCGGGGAACTGAAGCTTTCTTT.

This chain uses TRBV10-3 with TRBJ2-1; TRBD2 aligns across 7 bases. There are 17 residues in the CDR3. With 4 bases clipped from V and 0 bases from J, the junction kept 9 bases outside the gene matches. The germline gives CDR1 ENHRY, CDR2 SYGVKD. The chain's CDR3 is CAISVPGGAFSYNEQFF. The CDR3 DNA reads as TGTGCCATCAGTGTACCGGGGGGTGCTTTCTCCTACAATGAGCAGTTCTTC.